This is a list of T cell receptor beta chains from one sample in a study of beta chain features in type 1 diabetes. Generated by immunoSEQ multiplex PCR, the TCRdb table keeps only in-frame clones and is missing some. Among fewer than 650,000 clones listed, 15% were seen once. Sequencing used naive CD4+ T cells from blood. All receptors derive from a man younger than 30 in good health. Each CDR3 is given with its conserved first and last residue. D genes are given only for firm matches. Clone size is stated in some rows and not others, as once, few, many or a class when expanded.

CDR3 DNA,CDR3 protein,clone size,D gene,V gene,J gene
TGTGCCAGCAGCCCGGACAGTAACTATGGCTACACCTTC,CASSPDSNYGYTF,few,NA,TRBV9,TRBJ1-2
TGTGCCAGTAAACCTCAAGCGGGAACAGGAAATCAGCCCCAGCATTTT,CASKPQAGTGNQPQHF,NA,NA,TRBV19,TRBJ1-5
TGTGCCAGCAGCGTAGCTCCCGGGACAGGGGGATACAATGAGCAGTTCTTC,CASSVAPGTGGYNEQFF,NA,TRBD1,TRBV9,TRBJ2-1
TGTGCCAGCAGTATGAGGGGTGGACCCACAGATACGCAGTATTTT,CASSMRGGPTDTQYF,few,NA,TRBV28,TRBJ2-3
TGTGCCAGCAGTTACTCGTTCGGGCCTGAAGCTTTCTTT,CASSYSFGPEAFF,few,NA,TRBV6-5,TRBJ1-1
TGTGCCAGCAGCCCCCTTGATCGGGAGCAGTTCTTC,CASSPLDREQFF,few,NA,TRBV7-8,TRBJ2-1
TGCGCCAGCAGCCGGGGCAATAACTATGGCTACACCTTC,CASSRGNNYGYTF,NA,NA,TRBV4-3,TRBJ1-2
TGTGCCAGCCACAGGGGGGATGGCTACACCTTC,CASHRGDGYTF,NA,TRBD1,TRBV19,TRBJ1-2
TGTGCCAGCAGTACTAGCTTATTGGGCTCCTACGAGCAGTACTTC,CASSTSLLGSYEQYF,few,NA,TRBV6-5,TRBJ2-7
TGTGCTAGTGGGTGGGGGGCAAATCAGCCCCAGCATTTT,CASGWGANQPQHF,few,NA,TRBV12-5,TRBJ1-5